This T cell receptor beta chain was sequenced during a study of shared clonotypes between healthy human individuals. V shed 1 base and J 3 bases; nucleotides not matched to a gene: 3. CDR1 and CDR2 (germline): GTSNPN, SVGIG (reference sequence). The CDR3 sequence is 13 residues long. Profiling relied on immunoSEQ multiplex PCR, and the TCRdb table lists in-frame clones only, not all of them. The table has around 1.1 million clones, 75% to 85% seen once. All donors qualified as healthy HIV-negative adults and had experienced no recent acute infections or vaccinations. This TCR derives from a man younger than 35 in good health. Some clones in this sample may be carry-over from other donors' samples. The rearrangement uses TRBV30 and TRBJ2-7; 7 bases line up with TRBD1. Sequencing used memory CD4+ T cells from PBMCs. The subset was: CD45RA-negative fraction. The CDR3 bases are TGTGCCTGGAGTGCGGGACAGATCTACGAGCAGTACTTC. Encoded protein: CAWSAGQIYEQYF.